This TCR beta chain was sequenced during a study of cytomegalovirus exposure and HLA in healthy donors. It was with 60 Vbeta and 13 Jbeta primers that the PCR ran. TCRdb's copy holds only in-frame clones and misses some; the assay was immunoSEQ multiplex PCR. The top ten clones hold about 3.4% of a sample with over 75,000 clones, approximately 85% of them seen once. The germline V gene encodes CDR1 SGHRS and CDR2 YFSETQ. This CDR3 contains 15 residues. V was pared by 6 bases and J by 9 bases, with 12 bases of the junction left unmatched. Source material: PBMCs. The clonotype originates from a man aged 25-45 years in good health and CMV-seropositive. The chain uses TRBV5-1 and TRBJ2-5; 12 bases fit TRBD2. The CDR3 here is CASTETSGGQVAQYF. CDR3 coding DNA: TGCGCCAGCACAGAGACTAGCGGGGGTCAAGTGGCCCAGTACTTC.